The entry below describes one TCR beta chain. This clone's antigen is unknown. No much larger clonotype is one base removed from it; base qualities were not supplied. The record originates from a study of T cells after posttransplantation cyclophosphamide (dated by TCRdb to 2016 to 2017). Background for the entire study: Using TRB sequencing, the study followed how the T cell repertoire reconstituted after myeloablative bone marrow transplantation in which posttransplantation cyclophosphamide served as GVHD prophylaxis. Samples from under 40 PTCy-treated patients, along with samples from some 17 of their related bone marrow donors, underwent antigen receptor sequencing. TRB sequencing was performed on blood from all 35 or so PTCy patients with 1-year posttransplant specimens. In 3 patients, up to about 3 additional blood samples taken between 2 and 5.2 years after transplant also underwent TRB sequencing, as did pretransplant blood from a handful of patients. TRA and TRB clonality were tightly correlated in several samples, so subsequent TCR analyses focused on TRB only. Public TRB sequences were queried against a database of over 3,600 sequences associated with responses to pathogens, tumor antigens, self-antigens and alloantigens. What the authors observed across the whole study: Donor-recipient similarity was low at 1-2 months but increased during the first year, and donor CD8+ memory clones often dominated later blood repertoires. The TRB repertoires of T cells infiltrating skin or the GI tract showed only limited overlap with the TRB repertoires found in blood. Across approximately 45 patients, TRB clonality was highly associated with recipient CMV seropositivity and CMV reactivation, and PTCy diversity was similar to diversity in CNI/methotrexate controls.

TRB sequencing used genomic DNA with the immunoSEQ assay at survey resolution or the hsTCRB kit. The study's own analysis went as follows. Initial read processing used immunoSEQ software, and repertoire analyses used the LymphoSeq R package. Clonality was calculated as 1 minus normalized Shannon entropy, and the Gini coefficient was also calculated for each TRB dataset. To infer phenotypes in unsorted samples, TRB sequences from sorted subsets of the recipient or donor were mapped onto unsorted samples from the same recipient. TCRdb's version of the immuneACCESS table is confined to in-frame rearrangements and falls short of the full clone set. An unresolved V gene accounts for under half of the shortfall where checked; the remainder is of unknown origin. V and J calls plus clone size are reproduced from that table; the DNA served to infer D and trimming. For this sample the table gives 1,500 to 2,000 clones, of which about 86% were detected only once. The top ten clonotypes cover roughly 10% of the sample.

Germline trimming amounts to 5 bases on V and 5 bases on J, with 8 as the count of junction bases outside the gene matches. The germline V gene yields SGHDT for CDR1 and YYEEEE for CDR2. The CDR3 has 16 amino acids, counting the end cysteine and phenylalanine. Only the CDR3 portion is preserved as DNA: 48 bases, with reading frame beginning at the first base. Peripheral blood and bone marrow mononuclear cells were isolated by Ficoll-Hypaque density centrifugation and cryopreserved. CD4+ and CD8+ T cells, including naive and memory subsets, were sorted by FACS on a FACSAria II. Sequenced material: CD8+ T cells sorted from bone marrow. The sequence joins TRBV5-6 to TRBJ1-4; 11 central nucleotides agree with TRBD1. This receptor was obtained from a woman aged 45-65 years in good health and a related stem cell transplant donor. The CDR3 protein is CASSTGTGGKNEKLFF. Here is the DNA: TGTGCCAGCAGTACAGGGACAGGGGGAAAAAATGAAAAACTGTTTTTT.